These T cell receptor beta chains were read from a single sample in a study of blood T cell repertoires in COVID-19. Assay: immunoSEQ multiplex PCR; the TCRdb copy retains only in-frame clones and omits some. Here the sample spans 35,000 to 50,000 clones, 65% to 85% being singletons. The sequenced sample consisted of peripheral blood. These receptors originate from a woman older than 75 with acute or convalescent COVID-19. The CDR3 runs from the conserved cysteine through the conserved F or W. The order of the fields is V gene, clone size, J gene, D gene, CDR3 protein, CDR3 DNA. The D gene is left open where the match is weak. Expanded clones are given a class, and other clones once, few, many or no size at all.

TRBV7-2	NA	TRBJ2-4	NA	CASRHPGLIAKNIQYF	TGTGCCAGCAGGCATCCGGGACTCATAGCCAAAAACATTCAGTACTTC
TRBV18	NA	TRBJ2-1	NA	CASSPGTQVEEQFF	TGTGCCAGCTCACCGGGGACACAGGTTGAAGAGCAGTTCTTC
TRBV18	NA	TRBJ1-6	TRBD1	CASSPGTADNSPLHF	TGTGCCAGCTCACCAGGGACAGCTGATAATTCACCCCTCCACTTT
TRBV5-4	once	TRBJ2-3	TRBD1	CASSPDRATDTQYF	TGTGCCAGCAGCCCCGACAGGGCGACAGATACGCAGTATTTT
TRBV19	NA	TRBJ2-1	TRBD1	CASSVTGTGADEQFF	TGTGCCAGTAGTGTAACCGGGACAGGGGCCGATGAGCAGTTCTTC
TRBV11-2	NA	TRBJ1-6	TRBD1	CASSPNPGQGNSPLHF	TGTGCCAGCAGCCCCAACCCGGGACAGGGAAATTCACCCCTCCACTTT
TRBV5-4	NA	TRBJ2-3	NA	CASSQSVVDTQYF	TGTGCCAGCAGCCAGTCAGTTGTGGATACGCAGTATTTT
TRBV5-1	NA	TRBJ1-1	TRBD1	CASSLRQGDGTEAFF	TGCGCCAGCAGCCTACGACAGGGGGATGGGACTGAAGCTTTCTTT
TRBV10-3	NA	TRBJ2-2	TRBD2	CAISERTSGGPSGELFF	TGTGCCATCAGTGAGCGGACTAGCGGGGGCCCGTCCGGGGAGCTGTTTTTT
TRBV18	NA	TRBJ1-1	NA	CASSPQGSAANTEAFF	TGTGCCAGCTCACCACAAGGTTCAGCGGCTAACACTGAAGCTTTCTTT
TRBV6-2/TRBV6-3	NA	TRBJ2-5	NA	CASSSAGRTVKETQYF	TGTGCCAGCAGTTCCGCAGGCCGGACAGTAAAAGAGACCCAGTACTTC
TRBV19	NA	TRBJ1-1	NA	CASSMRGTGWAEAFF	TGTGCCAGTAGTATGCGAGGCACGGGGTGGGCTGAAGCTTTCTTT
TRBV18	NA	TRBJ1-4	NA	CASSQDRGATNEKLFF	TGTGCCAGCTCACAGGACCGGGGGGCAACTAATGAAAAACTGTTTTTT
TRBV6-2/TRBV6-3	NA	TRBJ2-6	NA	CASSYVIGLGAEGANVLTF	TGTGCCAGCAGTTATGTTATAGGATTGGGGGCAGAGGGGGCCAACGTCCTGACTTTC
TRBV27	NA	TRBJ1-4	TRBD1	CASRTGGDNEKLFF	TGTGCCAGCAGAACAGGGGGGGATAATGAAAAACTGTTTTTT
TRBV19	NA	TRBJ2-3	NA	CASSMASDYSDTQYF	TGTGCCAGTAGTATGGCTAGCGACTATTCAGATACGCAGTATTTT
TRBV7-2	NA	TRBJ2-7	TRBD1	CASSSEGQGNYEQYF	TGTGCCAGCAGCTCAGAGGGACAGGGTAACTACGAGCAGTACTTC
TRBV7-6	NA	TRBJ2-2	TRBD2	CASSSRTGGTNTGELFF	TGTGCCAGCAGCTCCCGGACGGGGGGAACGAACACCGGGGAGCTGTTTTTT
TRBV13	once	TRBJ1-6	TRBD1	CASSLGGTGPNSPLHF	TGTGCCAGCAGCTTAGGCGGGACAGGCCCTAATTCACCCCTCCACTTT
TRBV7-2	NA	TRBJ2-2	TRBD1	CASSRTTGRTGELFF	TGTGCCAGCAGCCGCACGACAGGGCGGACCGGGGAGCTGTTTTTT
TRBV14	NA	TRBJ2-1	TRBD2	CASSLLPGGPSYNEQFF	TGTGCCAGCAGCTTACTCCCGGGGGGGCCCTCCTACAATGAGCAGTTCTTC
TRBV2	NA	TRBJ2-1	NA	CASSVKSRDEQFF	TGTGCCAGCAGCGTAAAGAGCCGGGATGAGCAGTTCTTC
TRBV6-5	NA	TRBJ2-1	TRBD2	CASTRLAGGHNEQFF	TGTGCCAGCACCAGACTAGCGGGGGGGCACAATGAGCAGTTCTTC
TRBV5-6	NA	TRBJ1-1	TRBD1	CASSLVDREGTEAFF	TGTGCCAGCAGCTTGGTGGACAGGGAGGGCACTGAAGCTTTCTTT
TRBV28	NA	TRBJ1-6	NA	CASSTAKTLRDRSSPLHF	TGTGCCAGCAGCACGGCCAAGACACTTCGGGATAGAAGTTCACCCCTCCACTTT
TRBV10-2	NA	TRBJ2-1	TRBD2	CASRRGGDEQFF	TGCGCCAGCAGGCGGGGGGGCGATGAGCAGTTCTTC
TRBV29-1	few	TRBJ2-1	NA	CSVEGEALEQFF	TGCAGCGTTGAGGGGGAGGCCCTCGAGCAGTTCTTC
TRBV7-2	NA	TRBJ2-2	NA	CASSRERAGELFF	TGTGCCAGCAGCCGAGAGAGGGCCGGGGAGCTGTTTTTT
TRBV29-1	NA	TRBJ2-7	TRBD1	CSVLARGQSYEQYF	TGCAGCGTTTTAGCCCGGGGACAGTCCTACGAGCAGTACTTC
TRBV30	NA	TRBJ1-2	NA	CAWSLLGADGYTF	TGTGCCTGGAGTCTTCTGGGGGCGGATGGCTACACCTTC
TRBV5-1	once	TRBJ1-2	NA	CASSLLTGTNYGYTF	TGCGCCAGCAGCTTATTGACCGGGACTAACTATGGCTACACCTTC
TRBV7-3	NA	TRBJ2-3	NA	CASSLVGTTSTDTQYF	TGTGCCAGCAGCTTAGTAGGGACAACTAGCACAGATACGCAGTATTTT
TRBV7-8	NA	TRBJ2-7	TRBD2	CASSFSGGAYEQYF	TGTGCCAGCAGCTTTAGCGGGGGGGCGTACGAGCAGTACTTC
TRBV12-3/TRBV12-4	NA	TRBJ1-2	NA	CASSLVRGGGYTF	TGTGCCAGCAGTTTAGTGCGGGGCGGTGGCTACACCTTC
TRBV5-4	NA	TRBJ1-3	TRBD1	CASSMDRVGNTIYF	TGTGCCAGCAGCATGGACAGGGTTGGAAACACCATATATTTT
TRBV4-2	NA	TRBJ2-1	TRBD2	CASSRTGSGGANEQFF	TGTGCCAGCAGCCGAACTGGTAGCGGGGGGGCCAATGAGCAGTTCTTC